This T cell receptor (beta chain) comes out of a study of vaccination and CD4 T cells after COVID-19. Regarding this clonotype: What it binds is unknown.

Treatment meaning: approximately 9-day PBMC culture with coronavirus spike peptide pools or control peptides (ViraFEST assay). Peptide-pool expansion of antigen-specific T cells preceded TCR sequencing in ViraFEST. The Oncomine TCR Beta short-read assay sequenced DNA from cultured CD4+ T cells. It was from cultured CD4+ T cells that genomic DNA was extracted. TCRdb used MiXCR to reprocess the PCR reads, holding one entry per CDR3 protein. The table includes around 19,000 distinct CDR3 sequences, 50% to 65% detected once. Overall study findings and caveats: Counts of SARS-CoV-2-reactive clonotypes had a median that went from around 20 to 38, a nonsignificant change.

The sequence was collected from a human donor who had recovered from COVID-19. The source material was CD4+ T cells from blood, cultured in vitro.

CDR3 loop: CASSSRTGGDYGYTF. The CDR3 nucleotides read TGTGCCAGCAGTTCCCGGACAGGGGGAGACTATGGCTACACCTTC. The chain links TRBV27 to TRBJ1-2; 10 bases fit TRBD1. Trimming cost V 4 bases and J 3 bases; bases outside gene matches: 5. Germline values: CDR1 MNHEY, CDR2 SMNVEV (reference sequence). The length of the CDR3 is 15 residues.